A single sample gave rise to the 14 T cell receptor beta chains below, sequenced in a study of blood T cell dynamics during melanoma immunotherapy. Libraries were prepared by immunoSEQ multiplex PCR; TCRdb keeps only in-frame clonotypes and omits some of them. Among about 17,000 clones listed, about 80% were seen once. Time point in this sample: pre-treatment baseline. The sample was blood, taken from a patient treated with checkpoint blockade. The receptors originated from a human donor with melanoma.

The chain combines TRBV28 with TRBJ2-7, with 8 bases that match TRBD1. Germline V CDR1 and CDR2: MDHEN, SYDVKM. V dropped 3 bases and J dropped 0; count of bases not matched to a gene: 7. The CDR3 covers 16 residues. The CDR3 protein is CASSLAGGFSSYEQYF. In DNA form, the CDR3 reads TGTGCCAGCAGTTTGGCAGGGGGCTTCAGCTCCTACGAGCAGTACTTC.

This chain uses TRBV19 with TRBJ2-3, with D uncertain. The V and J ends lost 1 base and 6 bases respectively, with 2 bases between them. This CDR3 spans 11 amino acids. Per germline, CDR1 LNHDA and CDR2 SQIVND (reference sequence). CDR3 in amino acids: CASSIVDTQYF. CDR3 in DNA: TGTGCCAGTAGTATAGTCGATACGCAGTATTTT.

The CDR3 protein is CASSLAGRAELFF. Here the CDR3 DNA reads TGTGCCAGCAGCTTAGCGGGAAGAGCGGAGCTGTTTTTT. The chain combines TRBV7-2 with TRBJ2-2, with D hard to call. Germline CDR1 SGHTA, CDR2 FQGNSA. CDR3 size: 13 residues. Trimming pared 0 bases from V and 10 bases from J, leaving 9 bases between.

The V and J genes are TRBV11-2 and TRBJ2-7, with 8 positions matching TRBD1. This CDR3 is 16 amino acids long. With 5 bases clipped from V and 6 bases from J, the junction kept 15 bases outside the gene matches. Germline CDR1 and CDR2: SGHAT and FQNNGV. CDR3 DNA sequence: TGTGCCAGCAGCCACGGGCGGGGCAGGGGGCTTATCGAGCAGTACTTC. Translating gives CASSHGRGRGLIEQYF.

V gene TRBV7-8 combines with J gene TRBJ2-1; 8 positions agree with TRBD2. The CDR3 has 16 residues. The junction had 10 bases not matched to a gene; V was cut back by 6 bases and J by 3 bases. The germline V gene has CDR1 SGHVS and CDR2 FQNEAQ. In nucleotides, the CDR3 is TGTGCCAGCAGACGAACTAGCGGACAACTCTACAATGAGCAGTTCTTC. It codes for CASRRTSGQLYNEQFF.

This clone was seen a handful of times. This rearrangement joins TRBV7-8 to TRBJ2-3; 7 bases fit TRBD2. With 5 bases clipped from V and 7 bases from J, the junction kept 9 bases outside the gene matches. The CDR3 contains 14 residues. Germline loops: CDR1 SGHVS, CDR2 FQNEAQ. The CDR3 sequence: CASSLGTTGNTQYF. The CDR3 DNA follows: TGTGCCAGCAGCCTCGGGACTACCGGGAATACGCAGTATTTT.

The J gene is TRBJ2-4, the V gene TRBV11-2, with 8 positions matching TRBD1. After removal of 8 bases from V and 6 bases from J, the junction contained 6 bases not matched to a gene. This CDR3 region has 13 residues. Germline CDR1 and CDR2: SGHAT and FQNNGV. CDR3 region: CASGSGGGNIQYF. The DNA of the CDR3 is TGTGCCAGCGGCTCAGGGGGCGGAAACATTCAGTACTTC.

The chain couples TRBV29-1 to TRBJ2-5; D is perhaps TRBD1 (5 bases). V lost 7 bases to trimming and J lost 8 bases, with 17 bases between them. The germline gives CDR1 SQVTM, CDR2 ANQGSEA. The CDR3 has 12 residues. CDR3 residues: CSAIPPQGTQYF. The CDR3 coding sequence is TGCAGCGCAATACCCCCGCAGGGAACCCAGTACTTC.

The table lists this clone with a count of one. V and J are TRBV10-3 and TRBJ2-7, with D perhaps given as TRBD1 or TRBD2 (5 bases each). The germline gives CDR1 ENHRY, CDR2 SYGVKD. The CDR3 length is 17 residues. The V and J ends lost 3 bases and 2 bases respectively, with 20 bases between them. The CDR3 nucleotides read TGTGCCATCAGTGATCCTCGCCCGGGACGTCAAGCCTACGAGCAGTACTTC. Encoded protein: CAISDPRPGRQAYEQYF.

V is TRBV9 and J is TRBJ2-1; 7 positions match TRBD1. Trimming took 0 bases from V and 11 from J; bases not matched to a gene: 11. CDR3 length equals 15 residues. Looked up from germline, CDR1 is SGDLS and CDR2 is YYNGEE. CDR3 in DNA: TGTGCCAGCAGCGTAGAGGGGGCACCGACGAGTCAGCAGTTCTTC. It encodes CASSVEGAPTSQQFF.

The V gene is TRBV29-1, the J gene TRBJ1-5, with 10 bases aligning to TRBD1. V lost 4 bases, J lost 6 bases, and 6 bases stayed unmatched. The germline V gene has CDR1 SQVTM and CDR2 ANQGSEA. CDR3 length: 14 amino acids. CDR3 bases: TGCAGCGTTGTCGGGACAGGGGCAGGTCAGCCCCAGCATTTT. Its translation is CSVVGTGAGQPQHF.

V is TRBV7-9 and J is TRBJ2-1; D call uncertain. V lost 1 base and J 7 bases, leaving 8 bases between the germline ends. Germline assignment: CDR1 SEHNR and CDR2 FQNEAQ (reference sequence). This CDR3 is built from 13 residues. CDR3 nucleotide sequence: TGTGCCAGCAGCTTAGGCGTGGGGAATGAGCAGTTCTTC. Its translation: CASSLGVGNEQFF. Combining the CDR3 with reference TRBV7-9 and TRBJ2-1 gives the whole variable domain DTGVSQNPRHKITKRGQNVTFRCDPISEHNRLYWYRQTLGQGPEFLTYFQNEAQLEKSRLLSDRFSAERPKGSFSTLEIQRTEQGDSAMYLCASSLGVGNEQFFGPGTRLTVL.

The chain combines TRBV25-1 with TRBJ2-5; the D is unclear. This CDR3 comprises 15 residues. Trimming shortened V by 2 bases and J by 5 bases, and 15 bases separated the two germline ends. From germline, CDR1 is MGHDK and CDR2 SYGVNS. The CDR3 bases are TGTGCCAGCAGTGAAGGGCGTAGAGGTAGGGAGACCCAGTACTTC. Translating it yields CASSEGRRGRETQYF. Complete variable domain (other parts from reference TRBV25-1 and TRBJ2-5): EADIYQTPRYLVIGTGKKITLECSQTMGHDKMYWYQQDPGMELHLIHYSYGVNSTEKGDLSSESTVSRIRTEHFPLTLESARPSHTSQYLCASSEGRRGRETQYFGPGTRLLVL.

The chain has TRBV27 and TRBJ1-5, with D perhaps matching TRBD1 (5 bases). There are 15 residues in the CDR3. The V end was cut by 4 bases, the J end by 2 bases, with 12 bases between. Germline V gene lookup returns CDR1 MNHEY and CDR2 SMNVEV (reference sequence). The CDR3 reads CASSSGGSGNQPQHF. CDR3 sequence (DNA): TGTGCCAGCAGTTCTGGGGGGTCCGGCAATCAGCCCCAGCATTTT.